The 18 T cell receptor beta chains below were found in one sample sequenced in a study of glioma-infiltrating T cells. TCR alpha and beta CDR3 regions were amplified from RNA using iRepertoire nested multiplex PCR. Using its own MiXCR run on the multiplex PCR reads, TCRdb lists one record per CDR3 protein. The sample shows 300,000 to 400,000 distinct CDR3 sequences, 35% to 45% of them seen only once. The sequencing input was glioma tissue, nonneoplastic brain tissue, or PBMCs (not recorded which). The receptor source for this set is a human donor with low-grade glioma or glioblastoma, undergoing nonglioma brain surgery, or in good health (not recorded which).

Notes on this clonotype: At one boundary the junction diverges from the germline segment, which might be a read error. In nucleotides, the CDR3 is TGTGCCAGCAGCCCTAGCGGGAGGGCCTTCTACAATGAGCAGCTCTTC. This translates into CASSPSGRAFYNEQLF. J is TRBJ2-1 and V is TRBV6-1; 12 positions agree with TRBD2. Germline assignment: CDR1 MNHNS and CDR2 SASEGT. The CDR3 spans 16 residues.

This clonotype appeared many times. The rearrangement joins TRBV6-6 to TRBJ2-7; no clear D gene. The CDR3 extends over 14 amino acids. The ends were cut back, 0 bases at V and 1 base at J, with 7 bases in the middle. Germline V CDR1 and CDR2: MNHNY, SVGAGI (reference sequence). The CDR3, as DNA: TGTGCCAGCAGTTACTCGGGCGGATCCTACGAGCAGTACTTC. Its translation: CASSYSGGSYEQYF.

This clonotype was counted many times. The V call is TRBV6-6, the J call TRBJ2-4, with D uncertain. Deletions cut 0 bases from V and 0 bases from J, with 15 bases between. This CDR3 has 18 amino acids. Germline loops: CDR1 MNHNY, CDR2 SVGAGI (reference sequence). CDR3 DNA: TGTGCCAGCAGTTACTCTCGGTACTCCGGTCTAGCCAAAAACATTCAGTACTTC. Encoded protein: CASSYSRYSGLAKNIQYF.

As DNA, the CDR3 is TGCAGTGCCCTCGTCGATAATGAAAAACTGTTTTTT. This encodes CSALVDNEKLFF. The V gene is TRBV20-1, the J gene TRBJ1-4; unclear D gene. Looked up from germline, CDR1 is DFQATT and CDR2 is SNEGSKA (reference sequence). Trimming removed 6 bases at V and 4 bases at J, with 9 bases between. This CDR3 spans 12 amino acids.

Of note for this clonotype: A much more abundant neighbour one base away suggests this may be a read error. The chain employs TRBV6-2 or TRBV6-3 and TRBJ2-2; either TRBD1 or TRBD2 may fit D (5 bases each). The CDR3 covers 16 residues. Germline values: CDR1 MNHEY, CDR2 SVGEGT. The V and J ends lost 2 bases and 4 bases respectively, with 14 bases between them. For the CDR3, the DNA is TGTGCCAGCAGTTACCGCCCGACAGAGGGCACCGGGGAGCTGTTTTTT. The encoded protein is CASSYRPTEGTGELFF.

This clonotype was recorded at least ten times. The chain links TRBV2 to TRBJ1-3; D unclear. With 6 bases removed from V and 4 bases from J, the gap between germline ends came to 7 bases. The CDR3 runs to 12 residues. The germline V gene encodes CDR1 SNHLY and CDR2 FYNNEI. The CDR3 sequence: CASSAAGNTIYF. CDR3 in DNA: TGTGCCAGCAGCGCCGCAGGAAACACCATATATTTT.

The CDR3 DNA is TGCGCCAGCAGCCAAGTTTCACTGAATCGCGGGGAGCTGTTTTTT. Protein: CASSQVSLNRGELFF. The J gene is TRBJ2-2, the V gene TRBV4-1; D ambiguous. Germline values: CDR1 MGHRA, CDR2 YSYEKL. Trimming took off 1 base at V and 7 bases at J, with 13 bases between the two ends. The CDR3 has 15 residues.

The genes are TRBV27 and TRBJ2-2, with D uncertain. Germline assignment: CDR1 MNHEY and CDR2 SMNVEV (reference sequence). CDR3 size: 14 residues. The V gene lost 6 bases and the J gene lost 7 bases, with 15 bases spanning the gap. The CDR3 here is CASRPQIYGGELFF. The DNA for the CDR3 is TGTGCCAGCAGACCTCAGATCTACGGCGGGGAGCTGTTTTTT.

The table lists this clonotype with a count of one. This chain connects TRBV27 to TRBJ2-2; 8 bases match TRBD1. Trimming at V came to 8 bases and at J to 2 bases, leaving 7 bases not matched to a gene. The CDR3 has 15 residues. Per the germline V gene, CDR1 is MNHEY and CDR2 is SMNVEV (reference sequence). The CDR3 loop is CASRHRGINTGELFF. In nucleotides, the CDR3 is TGTGCCAGCCGTCACAGGGGGATCAACACCGGGGAGCTGTTTTTT.

The chain joins TRBV15 to TRBJ2-1; 9 bases match TRBD2. Per germline, CDR1 LNHNV and CDR2 YYDKDF (reference sequence). The CDR3 has 17 amino acids. Germline trimming cut 1 base from V and 10 bases from J; bases unmatched to any gene: 14. Here the CDR3 DNA reads TGTGCCACCAGCAGAGCCCCCGGGGCTAGCGGGACCTACGAGCAGTTCTTC. It is translated as CATSRAPGASGTYEQFF.

The V gene is TRBV20-1, the J gene TRBJ1-4; 11 bases fit TRBD1. The germline V gene has CDR1 DFQATT and CDR2 SNEGSKA (reference sequence). This CDR3 is 15 amino acids long. V trimming: 5 bases; J trimming: 3 bases; junction bases outside the gene matches: 5. This CDR3 is CSAADRGQSNEKLFF. The CDR3 nucleotides read TGCAGTGCTGCGGACAGGGGGCAGTCTAATGAAAAACTGTTTTTT.

Here the CDR3 reads CSVALLRGVKFF. DNA for the CDR3: TGCAGCGTGGCCCTTCTACGGGGGGTTAAGTTCTTC. The chain couples TRBV29-1 to TRBJ2-1; 7 nucleotides agree with TRBD2. The CDR3 sequence is 12 residues long. J gave up 14 bases and V 6 bases, and 13 bases lay outside the gene matches. Germline-derived CDR1 and CDR2 are SQVTM and ANQGSEA.

Details on this clonotype: This sequence may be a read error, since a much larger clone differs from it by one base. CDR3 nucleotide sequence: TGCAGTGCTAGAGTGCACAGGAATTCACCCCTCCACTTT. Its protein product is CSARVHRNSPLHF. J is TRBJ1-6 and V is TRBV20-1; maybe TRBD1 (5 bases). The CDR3 has 13 residues. Trimming pared 1 base from V and 7 bases from J, leaving 8 bases between. Per germline, CDR1 DFQATT and CDR2 SNEGSKA (reference sequence).

The rearrangement links TRBV10-2 to TRBJ1-1; D unresolved. V lost 6 bases, J lost 6 bases, and 17 bases lay in between. The length of the CDR3 is 14 residues. The germline gives CDR1 WSHSY, CDR2 SAAADI. The CDR3 nucleotides read TGCGCCAGCAGAGACCCCAATCCACTGTCTGAAGCTTTCTTT. It translates to CASRDPNPLSEAFF.

The chain has TRBV28 and TRBJ1-1, with D perhaps matching TRBD1 (6 bases). Trimming took 3 bases from V and 1 from J, leaving 24 bases between them. CDR3 length: 19 residues. CDR1 and CDR2 from the germline V gene are MDHEN and SYDVKM. The CDR3 protein is CASSFEVWGAGRTNTEAFF. The CDR3 DNA follows: TGTGCCAGCAGTTTTGAGGTTTGGGGGGCAGGGAGAACGAACACTGAAGCTTTCTTT.

Concerning this clonotype itself: Being one base from a much bigger clone, this may be a read error. The chain couples TRBV28 to TRBJ2-5, with D hard to call. This CDR3 is 13 amino acids long. Per the germline V gene, CDR1 is MDHEN and CDR2 is SYDVKM. CDR3 in amino acids: CASSLLLVETKYF. For the CDR3, the DNA is TGTGCCAGCAGTTTATTGTTGGTGGAGACCAAGTACTTC.

To note about this clonotype: Possible read error: a much larger clone is one base away. The V gene is TRBV7-2, the J gene TRBJ2-3; D unresolved. This CDR3 is 12 amino acids long. The V gene's germline CDR1 is SGHTA and CDR2 FQGNSA. CDR3 coding DNA: TGTGCCAGCAGGAGACTTTCAGATAAGCAGTATTTT. Protein: CASRRLSDKQYF.

This clonotype came up a few times. The rearrangement uses TRBV6-2 or TRBV6-3 and TRBJ1-5; D call uncertain. CDR1 is MNHEY, CDR2 SVGEGT, per germline. V dropped 0 bases and J dropped 2 bases, with 8 bases sitting between them. The CDR3 length is 15 residues. CDR3 protein: CASSYSQVGNQPQHF. CDR3 sequence (DNA): TGTGCCAGCAGTTACTCGCAGGTCGGCAATCAGCCCCAGCATTTT.